The 27 T cell receptor beta chains listed next were all sequenced from one sample in a study of blood T cell repertoires in COVID-19. Data came from immunoSEQ multiplex PCR; TCRdb stores just in-frame clones and leaves some out. This sample has more than 250,000 clones; roughly 86% occur once, and the top ten carry around 1.5%. The sample taken for sequencing was peripheral blood. These receptor sequences come from a woman aged 45-65 years with acute or convalescent COVID-19.

This chain connects TRBV6-5 to TRBJ1-2; D remains ambiguous. The CDR3 spans 16 residues. From germline, CDR1 is MNHEY and CDR2 SVGAGI. The V end was cut by 0 bases, the J end by 3 bases, with 14 bases between. The CDR3 spells CASSYSLLTIHYGYTF. CDR3 DNA: TGTGCCAGCAGTTACTCATTACTCACCATACACTATGGCTACACCTTC.

The J gene is TRBJ2-6, the V gene TRBV27; D is possibly TRBD2 (6 bases). V was clipped by 5 bases and J by 2 bases, with 10 bases between them. Germline loops: CDR1 MNHEY, CDR2 SMNVEV (reference sequence). CDR3 length: 15 amino acids. The CDR3, as DNA: TGTGCCAGCAGTCGCGGGACGACTGGGGCCAACGTCCTGACTTTC. As protein: CASSRGTTGANVLTF.

This chain uses TRBV27 with TRBJ2-1; D possibly corresponds to TRBD1 (6 bases). Per the germline V gene, CDR1 is MNHEY and CDR2 is SMNVEV (reference sequence). CDR3 length equals 14 residues. Trimming pared 3 bases from V and 4 bases from J, leaving 10 bases between. CDR3 coding DNA: TGTGCCAGCAGTTTGTGGGGGCCTTACAATGAGCAGTTCTTC. It codes for CASSLWGPYNEQFF.

The CDR3 region has the DNA TGTGCCAGCAGTTTCTCCCCCGGGAGGGCCCTAGAAGAGCAGTACTTC. This gives the protein CASSFSPGRALEEQYF. The chain uses TRBV6-5 and TRBJ2-7; the match to TRBD2 covers 8 bases. Germline values: CDR1 MNHEY, CDR2 SVGAGI. CDR3 size: 16 residues. Trimming took 4 bases from V and 7 from J; bases not matched to a gene: 15.

A single count supports this clone. The chain recombines TRBV24-1 with TRBJ2-1, with TRBD2 identical over 11 bases. In germline, CDR1 is KGHDR, CDR2 SFDVKD. CDR3 length equals 13 residues. The trim removed 10 bases at V and 5 bases at J, leaving 3 bases unmatched. The CDR3, as DNA: TGTGCCACGGGACTAGCGGTCAACAATGAGCAGTTCTTC. Translating it yields CATGLAVNNEQFF.

J is TRBJ1-6 and V is TRBV6-5, with D perhaps matching TRBD1 (5 bases). This CDR3 spans 14 amino acids. Trimming took off 9 bases at V and 5 bases at J, with 14 bases between the two ends. Germline values: CDR1 MNHEY, CDR2 SVGAGI. The chain's CDR3 is CASRKGSDNSPLHF. The CDR3 nucleotides read TGTGCCAGTCGAAAGGGGTCGGATAATTCACCCCTCCACTTT.

The chain carries TRBV15 and TRBJ2-7, with 9 bases aligning to TRBD1. The CDR3 consists of 14 residues. Looked up from germline, CDR1 is LNHNV and CDR2 is YYDKDF (reference sequence). J was trimmed by 3 bases and V by 3 bases; bases with no gene match: 3. This CDR3 reads CATSRGQGLYEQYF. CDR3 bases: TGTGCCACCAGCAGGGGACAGGGTCTCTACGAGCAGTACTTC.

This chain uses TRBV11-1 with TRBJ1-2; 9 positions agree with TRBD1. The germline V gene has CDR1 SGHAT and CDR2 FQDESV (reference sequence). The CDR3 is 13 amino acids. The junction had 2 bases not matched to a gene; V was cut back by 2 bases and J by 7 bases. CDR3 coding DNA: TGTGCCAGCAGCTTAACAGGGGGCCCTGGCTACACCTTC. Translated, it gives CASSLTGGPGYTF.

The chain employs TRBV19 and TRBJ2-2; D perhaps matches TRBD1 (5 bases). Per the germline V gene, CDR1 is LNHDA and CDR2 is SQIVND (reference sequence). V dropped 1 base and J dropped 7 bases, with 16 bases sitting between them. The CDR3 covers 16 residues. Here the CDR3 reads CASSIGPPGIGGELFF. CDR3 DNA: TGTGCCAGTAGTATAGGCCCCCCAGGGATTGGCGGGGAGCTGTTTTTT.

The V and J genes are TRBV18 and TRBJ1-1; D is ambiguous. CDR1 and CDR2 from the germline V gene are KGHSH and LQKENI. V lost 0 bases to trimming and J lost 11 bases, with 16 bases between them. This CDR3 is built from 14 residues. As DNA, the CDR3 is TGTGCCAGCTCACCACCGAGGAGGGCCCCCTACGCTTTCTTT. Protein sequence: CASSPPRRAPYAFF.

V gene TRBV15 combines with J gene TRBJ2-3; 12 bases agree with TRBD2. The CDR3 contains 19 residues. The J segment lost 0 bases and the V segment lost 3 bases, leaving 10 bases of the junction unmatched. Looked up from germline, CDR1 is LNHNV and CDR2 is YYDKDF (reference sequence). CDR3 residues: CATSSTRLAGEGSTDTQYF. DNA for the CDR3: TGTGCCACCAGCAGTACGAGACTAGCGGGAGAGGGGAGCACAGATACGCAGTATTTT. Full variable domain (outside the CDR3, taken from reference TRBV15 and TRBJ2-3): DAMVIQNPRYQVTQFGKPVTLSCSQTLNHNVMYWYQQKSSQAPKLLFHYYDKDFNNEADTPDNFQSRRPNTSFCFLDIRSPGLGDTAMYLCATSSTRLAGEGSTDTQYFGPGTRLTVL.

The chain links TRBV7-9 to TRBJ1-3, with D possibly matching TRBD1 (6 bases). V was trimmed by 2 bases and J by 2 bases, leaving 19 bases between them. The germline gives CDR1 SEHNR, CDR2 FQNEAQ (reference sequence). The CDR3 runs 18 residues. The CDR3 DNA follows: TGTGCCAGCAGCTTAACCACAGGGCGCCTTTTCCCTGGAAACACCATATATTTT. Amino acids: CASSLTTGRLFPGNTIYF.

The rearrangement uses TRBV11-3 and TRBJ2-5; 9 bases line up with TRBD2. The CDR3 contains 16 residues. Germline values: CDR1 SGHNT, CDR2 YENEEA. V shed 2 bases, J shed 4 bases, and the junction held 8 bases outside the gene matches. CDR3 region: CASSLWAGGTAETQYF. The CDR3 bases are TGTGCCAGCAGCTTATGGGCGGGAGGGACGGCAGAGACCCAGTACTTC.

The chain carries TRBV30 and TRBJ1-4; 9 bases agree with TRBD1. CDR3 length: 13 amino acids. Germline V CDR1 and CDR2: GTSNPN, SVGIG (reference sequence). After removal of 3 bases from V and 8 bases from J, the junction contained 4 bases not matched to a gene. The CDR3 region is CAWSDRGIEKLFF. DNA of the CDR3: TGTGCCTGGAGCGACAGGGGGATCGAAAAACTGTTTTTT. The entire variable domain, with the rest obtained from reference TRBV30 and TRBJ1-4, is as follows: SQTIHQWPATLVQPVGSPLSLECTVEGTSNPNLYWYRQAAGRGLQLLFYSVGIGQISSEVPQNLSASRPQDRQFILSSKKLLLSDSGFYLCAWSDRGIEKLFFGSGTQLSVL.

The chain carries TRBV6-2 or TRBV6-3 and TRBJ2-1; TRBD2 matches at 8 bases. This CDR3 is 15 amino acids long. J lost 10 bases, V lost 2 bases, and 10 bases had no gene match. Per the germline V gene, CDR1 is MNHEY and CDR2 is SVGEGT. The DNA for the CDR3 is TGTGCCAGCAGTTACCTGGCGGGAGGCGGGGGGGAGCAGTTCTTC. Encoded protein: CASSYLAGGGGEQFF.

The chain combines TRBV12-3 or TRBV12-4 with TRBJ2-1; a weak D match, TRBD1 (5 bases). With 3 bases removed from V and 9 bases from J, the gap between germline ends came to 12 bases. The CDR3 loop spans 13 amino acids. The CDR3 nucleotides read TGTGCCAGCAGTTTTCAGGGTTTCGGTGAGCAGTTCTTC. Translation: CASSFQGFGEQFF.

This clone was seen once. J is TRBJ2-1 and V is TRBV12-3 or TRBV12-4, with a weak D call TRBD2 (5 bases). The CDR3 extends over 12 amino acids. Trimming shortened V by 9 bases and J by 7 bases, and 13 bases separated the two germline ends. In DNA, the CDR3 is TGTGCCAGTCGACTAACGAGGAATGAGCAGTTCTTC. Translating it yields CASRLTRNEQFF.

CDR3 loop: CASSLGTRAHTDTQYF. CDR3 nucleotides: TGTGCCAGCAGCTTGGGAACTAGAGCGCACACAGATACGCAGTATTTT. The genes are TRBV7-9 and TRBJ2-3; D possibly corresponds to TRBD2 (5 bases). Germline V gives CDR1 SEHNR, CDR2 FQNEAQ (reference sequence). This CDR3 spans 16 amino acids. Trimming cost V 3 bases and J 2 bases, with 15 bases left between them. The full variable domain, in which reference TRBV7-9 and TRBJ2-3 provide the parts outside the CDR3, is DTGVSQNPRHKITKRGQNVTFRCDPISEHNRLYWYRQTLGQGPEFLTYFQNEAQLEKSRLLSDRFSAERPKGSFSTLEIQRTEQGDSAMYLCASSLGTRAHTDTQYFGPGTRLTVL.

This CDR3 is CASKVRGHGQPQHF. The CDR3 DNA reads TGTGCCAGCAAGGTCAGGGGGCACGGTCAGCCCCAGCATTTT. The chain has TRBV28 and TRBJ1-5; 8 bases map to TRBD1. Trimming took 7 bases from V and 6 from J; bases not matched to a gene: 8. The CDR3 has 14 residues. The germline gives CDR1 MDHEN, CDR2 SYDVKM.

Comment on this clone: One junction end does not reproduce the germline sequence, and a read error may be involved. V usage is TRBV4-1 and J usage is TRBJ2-7; TRBD1 aligns across 7 bases. Germline CDR1 and CDR2: MGHRA and YSYEKL. CDR3 length equals 14 residues. CDR3 region: CASSEDRVRNEQYF. CDR3 bases: TGCGCCAGCAGCGAAGACAGGGTCAGGAACGAGCAGTACTTC.

The J gene is TRBJ2-7, the V gene TRBV7-9; possible D gene TRBD1, 6 bases. Trimming removed 4 bases at V and 4 bases at J, with 17 bases between. The CDR3 length is 15 residues. Germline V CDR1 and CDR2: SEHNR, FQNEAQ (reference sequence). CDR3 DNA sequence: TGTGCCAGCAGCTGGAACAGGGCGCTAGTATACGAGCAGTACTTC. Its translation is CASSWNRALVYEQYF.

With respect to this clone: Other DNA sequences from this sample encode an identical CDR3 as well. The chain links TRBV28 to TRBJ2-3, with 9 bases fitting TRBD2. The germline V gene has CDR1 MDHEN and CDR2 SYDVKM. CDR3 length equals 15 residues. With V trimmed by 2 bases and J by 3 bases, 3 bases remained unmatched. Here the CDR3 DNA reads TGTGCCAGCAGTTTAGCGGGAGGGGGTACAGATACGCAGTATTTT. This gives the protein CASSLAGGGTDTQYF.

This clone came up a few times. This chain connects TRBV10-1 to TRBJ1-5, with 11 bases aligning to TRBD1. The V gene end was trimmed by 0 bases and the J gene end by 2 bases; junction bases not matched to a gene: 18. The V gene's germline CDR1 is WNHNN and CDR2 SYGVQD (reference sequence). The CDR3 consists of 22 residues. CDR3 protein: CASSESPGQGARVGSGNQPQHF. CDR3 DNA: TGCGCCAGCAGTGAGTCACCCGGACAGGGGGCTCGTGTCGGGTCAGGCAATCAGCCCCAGCATTTT.

J is TRBJ2-7 and V is TRBV30; no clear D gene. This CDR3 region has 13 residues. Germline values: CDR1 GTSNPN, CDR2 SVGIG (reference sequence). The germline V and J ends were trimmed by 0 bases and 2 bases, with 8 bases remaining between them. The CDR3 sequence is CAWSVRRPYEQYF. The DNA for the CDR3 is TGTGCCTGGAGTGTTCGGAGACCCTACGAGCAGTACTTC.

The chain joins TRBV20-1 to TRBJ1-1; D ambiguous. The CDR3 is 11 residues long. CDR1 is DFQATT and CDR2 is SNEGSKA in the germline V gene (reference sequence). The V end lost 6 bases, the J end lost 4 bases, and 9 bases lay between the germline ends. CDR3 coding DNA: TGCAGTGCCCCCGTATTCACTGAAGCTTTCTTT. Translation gives CSAPVFTEAFF.

The chain uses TRBV6-1 and TRBJ2-1; 10 bases fit TRBD2. The V and J ends lost 2 bases and 0 bases, in that order; junction bases with no gene match: 1. The germline CDR1 and CDR2 sequences are MNHNS and SASEGT. The CDR3 runs to 16 residues. Here the CDR3 DNA reads TGTGCCAGCAGTGAACCTAGCGGGGGCTCCTACAATGAGCAGTTCTTC. This translates into CASSEPSGGSYNEQFF.

This clone was found a few times. V is TRBV7-2 and J is TRBJ1-1; no clear D. This CDR3 region has 15 residues. Trimming stripped 1 base from V and 4 bases from J, with 13 bases between. Germline CDR1 is SGHTA and CDR2 is FQGNSA. The CDR3 bases are TGTGCCAGCAGCTTAGTGGACGGGGTCGGCACTGAAGCTTTCTTT. Its translation: CASSLVDGVGTEAFF.